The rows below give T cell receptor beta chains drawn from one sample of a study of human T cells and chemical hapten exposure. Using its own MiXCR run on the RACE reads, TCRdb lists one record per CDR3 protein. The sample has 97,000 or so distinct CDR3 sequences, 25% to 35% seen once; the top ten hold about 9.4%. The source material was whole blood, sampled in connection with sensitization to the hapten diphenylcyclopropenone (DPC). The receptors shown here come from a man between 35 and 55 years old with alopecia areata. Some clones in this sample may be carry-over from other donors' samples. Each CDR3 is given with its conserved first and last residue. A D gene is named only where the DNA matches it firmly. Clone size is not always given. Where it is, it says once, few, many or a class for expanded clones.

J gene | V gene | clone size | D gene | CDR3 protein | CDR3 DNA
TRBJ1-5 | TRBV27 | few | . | CASSFGGGFNQPQHF | TGTGCCAGCAGTTTTGGAGGGGGGTTCAATCAGCCCCAGCATTTT
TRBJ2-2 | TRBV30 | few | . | CAWGPGELFF | TGTGCCTGGGGACCCGGGGAGCTGTTTTTT
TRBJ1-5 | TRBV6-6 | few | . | CASSSRQSYSNQPQHF | TGTGCCAGCAGTTCAAGACAGTCCTATAGCAATCAGCCCCAGCATTTT
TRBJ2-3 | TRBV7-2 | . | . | CASSLVVGSTDTQYF | TGTGCCAGCAGCTTAGTGGTCGGGAGCACAGATACGCAGTATTTT
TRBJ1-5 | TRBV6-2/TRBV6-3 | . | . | CASSYSTRNSNQPQHF | TGTGCCAGCAGTTACTCCACCAGGAATAGCAATCAGCCCCAGCATTTT
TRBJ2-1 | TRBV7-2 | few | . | CASSPGLNEQFF | TGTGCCAGCAGCCCAGGACTGAATGAGCAGTTCTTC
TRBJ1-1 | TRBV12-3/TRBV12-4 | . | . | CASSLGTAGEAFF | TGTGCCAGCAGTTTGGGGACCGCAGGTGAAGCTTTCTTT
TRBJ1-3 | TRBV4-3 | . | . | CASTLILSSGNTIYF | TGCGCCAGCACCCTGATCCTGAGCTCTGGAAACACCATATATTTT
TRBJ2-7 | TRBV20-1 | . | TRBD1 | CSAPGQVTYEQYF | TGCAGTGCTCCGGGACAGGTGACCTACGAGCAGTACTTC
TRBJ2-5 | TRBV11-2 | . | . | CASSLGSNQETQYF | TGTGCCAGCAGCTTAGGGTCGAATCAAGAGACCCAGTACTTC
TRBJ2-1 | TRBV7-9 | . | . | CASSLGPGSALFF | TGTGCCAGCAGCTTAGGACCGGGATCGGCTCTGTTCTTC
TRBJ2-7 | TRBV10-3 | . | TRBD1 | CAISRGTDEQYF | TGTGCCATCAGTCGAGGGACAGACGAGCAGTACTTC
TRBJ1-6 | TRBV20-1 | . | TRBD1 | CSATGQGRNSPLHF | TGCAGTGCTACAGGACAGGGGCGTAATTCACCCCTCCACTTT
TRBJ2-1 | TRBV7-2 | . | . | CASSRDSSLYNEQFF | TGTGCCAGCAGCCGGGACTCTTCTCTCTACAATGAGCAGTTCTTC
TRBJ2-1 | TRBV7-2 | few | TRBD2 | CASSPRRGMNEQFF | TGTGCCAGCAGCCCCCGGCGGGGGATGAATGAGCAGTTCTTC
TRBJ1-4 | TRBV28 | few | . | CASREELAANEKLFF | TGTGCCAGCAGGGAGGAACTAGCGGCTAATGAAAAACTGTTTTTT
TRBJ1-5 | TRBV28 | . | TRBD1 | CASSRDRVNQPQHF | TGTGCCAGCAGTCGGGACAGGGTGAATCAGCCCCAGCATTTT
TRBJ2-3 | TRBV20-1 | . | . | CSAGGPGGTDTQYF | TGCAGTGCCGGTGGTCCAGGGGGCACAGATACGCAGTATTTT
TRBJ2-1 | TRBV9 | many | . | CASSIQGESYNEQFF | TGTGCCAGCAGCATACAGGGTGAGTCCTACAATGAGCAGTTCTTC
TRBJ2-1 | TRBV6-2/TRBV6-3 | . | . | CASSSDSNSYNEQFF | TGTGCCAGCAGTTCTGACTCGAACTCCTACAATGAGCAGTTCTTC
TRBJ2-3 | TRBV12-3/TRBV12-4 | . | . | CASRYGTSTDTQYF | TGTGCCAGCAGATATGGGACATCAACAGATACGCAGTATTTT
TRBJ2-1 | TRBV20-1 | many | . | CSAKWWRSYNEQFF | TGCAGTGCCAAATGGTGGCGGTCCTACAATGAGCAGTTCTTC
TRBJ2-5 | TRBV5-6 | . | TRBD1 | CASSSRQGAVKTQYF | TGTGCCAGCAGCTCACGACAGGGGGCGGTGAAGACCCAGTACTTC
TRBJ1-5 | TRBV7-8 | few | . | CASSRSRNNQPQHF | TGTGCCAGCAGCCGGTCAAGGAACAATCAGCCCCAGCATTTT
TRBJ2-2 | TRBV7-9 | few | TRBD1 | CASSPGQGDTGELFF | TGTGCCAGCAGCCCCGGACAGGGAGACACCGGGGAGCTGTTTTTT
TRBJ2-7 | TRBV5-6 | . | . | CASSLLGGKPEEQYF | TGTGCCAGCAGCTTGTTGGGGGGCAAGCCGGAGGAGCAGTACTTC
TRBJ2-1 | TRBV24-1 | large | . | CATRGRGESYNEQFF | TGTGCCACCAGGGGTAGGGGGGAGAGTTACAATGAGCAGTTCTTC
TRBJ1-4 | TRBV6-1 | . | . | CASSEGATNEKLFF | TGTGCCAGCAGTGAGGGGGCAACTAATGAAAAACTGTTTTTT
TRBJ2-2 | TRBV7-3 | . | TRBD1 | CASRPDRIQAGELFF | TGTGCCAGCAGACCGGACAGGATTCAAGCCGGGGAGCTGTTTTTT
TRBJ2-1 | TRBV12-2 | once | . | CASRWDSNEQFF | TGTGCAAGTCGCTGGGACTCCAATGAGCAGTTCTTC
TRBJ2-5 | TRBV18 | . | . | CASNNGGQETQYF | TGTGCCAGCAACAACGGGGGACAAGAGACCCAGTACTTC
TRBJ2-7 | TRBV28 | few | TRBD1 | CASMMGQGYEQYF | TGTGCCAGCATGATGGGACAGGGTTACGAGCAGTACTTC
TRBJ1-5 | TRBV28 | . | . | CASSPDSAQGQPQHF | TGTGCCAGCAGCCCGGACAGTGCCCAGGGGCAGCCCCAGCATTTT
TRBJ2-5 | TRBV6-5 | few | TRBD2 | CASSYWVAGAQETQYF | TGTGCCAGCAGTTACTGGGTAGCGGGGGCCCAAGAGACCCAGTACTTC
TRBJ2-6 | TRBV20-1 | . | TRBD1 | CSAASGTGAGANVLTF | TGCAGTGCCGCCTCGGGGACAGGGGCTGGGGCCAACGTCCTGACTTTC
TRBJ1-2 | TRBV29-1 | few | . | CSVEARVEYGYTF | TGCAGCGTTGAAGCCCGGGTAGAGTATGGCTACACCTTC